This TCR beta chain emerged from a study of blood T cells in healthy people across ages. Study results and limitations: Leaving the PBMCs unsorted stopped any conclusive comparison of naive versus antigen-experienced cells. Donors of long life had a larger count of naive CD4+ cells and greater diversity than aged donors.

About this clonotype itself: Its antigen is not known.

For the second PCR, which ran for about 7 to 12 cycles, a sample-barcoded 5' primer and a J-beta primer mix were used. Each sample provided no less than 2.5 million CDR3-containing paired-end reads. TCRdb reanalysed the 5' RACE reads using MiXCR and keeps one entry per CDR3 protein. The profile shows about 1.1 million distinct CDR3 sequences, around two fifths of them singletons. Approximately 10 milliliters was the volume of peripheral blood drawn from each donor. The CDR3 length is 15 residues. The TCR was taken from a man younger than 35 in good health. The chain uses TRBV12-3 or TRBV12-4 and TRBJ2-1, with D perhaps matching TRBD1 (6 bases). Matching the DNA end better, TRBJ2-7 makes the J call doubtful. Sequencing was done on a sample of blood. CDR3 loop: CASSPQGLQDNEQYF. The CDR3 nucleotides read TGTGCCAGCAGTCCCCAGGGGCTCCAAGACAATGAGCAGTACTTC.